This T cell receptor beta chain was profiled in a study of low-dose radiotherapy and immunotherapy resistance in tumors. Study information: Treatment consisted of nivolumab 240 mg every two weeks and ipilimumab 1 mg/kg every six weeks, given intravenously to patients.

Each donor was administered nivolumab, ipilimumab, aspirin, low-dose cyclophosphamide and low-dose radiotherapy. First-strand cDNA relied on TRAV- and TRBV-specific primers spanning alpha and beta chains. It was with a constant-region primer and a V-primer adapter that TCRs were amplified over about 20 PCR cycles. It was by in vitro transcription that isolated mRNA was amplified. MiXCR was run by TCRdb on the reads, yielding one entry per CDR3 protein. The sample contains 17,000 or so distinct CDR3 sequences, about 71% of which appear only once. The trim removed 0 bases at V and 6 bases at J, leaving 17 bases unmatched. Germline CDR1 reads MNHEY; CDR2 reads SVGEGT. This CDR3 contains 19 residues.

J is TRBJ2-7 and V is TRBV6-2 or TRBV6-3; 10 bases map to TRBD2. The TCR sequence derives from a human donor with advanced metastatic prostate, ovarian, gallbladder or colorectal cancer (not recorded which). This table probably holds off-target reads from a library built for another chain. CDR3 sequence: CASSYSGTSALGGGVEQYF. The CDR3 DNA sequence: TGTGCCAGCAGTTACTCAGGGACTAGCGCCTTAGGTGGAGGCGTCGAGCAGTACTTC.